The entry that follows covers one T cell receptor beta chain sequence. Its antigen remains unidentified. One base away there is no much larger clone; base qualities are not given. The entry originates in a study of T-cell memory formation after mild COVID-19 (dated by TCRdb to about 2021). Looking at the study overall: TCR sequence clusters from the two donors were found to be largely donor specific. Two young, previously healthy adult volunteers, one female and one male, were included in the cohort. Longitudinal TCRalpha and TCRbeta repertoire sequencing tracked T-cell clones expanding and contracting after mild COVID-19 in a couple of donors. Study-wide findings and limitations: Contracting CD4+ clones were located mainly in the CM and EM memory subsets, whereas CD8+ clones were found to be enriched in EMRA. Balanced CD4/CD8 phenotypes were observed for clones contracting from day 15 to 85, whereas a bias towards CD4+ was observed for a second wave of clones expanding from day 15 to 37. Only two mild cases were covered by the study, and larger cohorts that include severe cases with pre-infection samples were considered necessary. Some responding clones were found in pre-infection memory, which suggests that pre-existing cross-reactive memory T cells took part in the SARS-CoV-2 response. The second-wave clones that peaked on day 37 were not confirmed to be SARS-CoV-2 specific.

Sequenced using an Illumina NovaSeq 6000. cDNA libraries for TCRalpha and TCRbeta were prepared by 5'RACE using constant-segment primers, with sample barcodes and unique molecular identifiers added. RNA was extracted from every sample with Trizol reagent. Libraries were amplified in two PCR steps, with a second sample barcode and Illumina TruSeq adapters added in the second step. Sequencing of libraries was performed on an Illumina NovaSeq with 2 x 150 bp paired-end reads. In the authors' own workflow: Demultiplexing of reads and collapsing into UMI-guided consensus sequences were performed with migec v1.2.7. With mixcr v2.1.11, UMI consensuses were aligned to TRA and TRB V and J templates and assembled into clonotypes. A clonotype was counted as expanded or contracted only when both edgeR and NoisET called the clonotype significant, with the noise models trained on biological replicates. For edgeR calls, the cutoffs were a false discovery rate-adjusted p below 0.01 and a log2 fold-change threshold of 1. PCA with hierarchical clustering of max-normalized trajectories of the 1000 most abundant clonotypes was used as exploratory dynamics analysis. The CD4 or CD8 phenotype of responding clones was assigned using the separately sequenced CD4+ and CD8+ repertoires. Through fastp at Q25 and MiXCR, TCRdb rebuilt clones from the public reads, retaining in-frame beta chains. Every entry covers one CDR3 protein and lists the most common genes and DNA from its rows. Clone size and V and J calls follow TCRdb, not the original study. This sample comprises about 560,000 distinct CDR3 sequences, roughly 21% of them detected only once. Of the sample, roughly 8.1% is held by the ten largest clones.

Ficoll-Paque density gradient centrifugation was used to isolate PBMCs. The sequencing sample was made of PBMCs or a T cell subset sorted from them (not recorded which). This TCR was recovered from an adult woman who had mild COVID-19 (a few samples of this study predate the infection). The sample titles of this study are shuffled in the database, so cell type and time point are left out; the donor was told from shared clones.

In nucleotide form, the sequence is TGTGCCAGCAGCCAAGGGCAGGGCGCTGGGGATTTCTTT. Translated, it gives CASSQGQGAGDFF. The chain was built from TRBV3-1 and TRBJ1-1, and possibly TRBD1, on 5 matching bases. V is cut by 1 base and J by 13 bases, and the space between the germline ends is 16 bases. The CDR3 numbers 13 residues from cysteine through phenylalanine. Only the CDR3 region is kept as DNA, spanning 39 bases read in frame from base 1. The germline V gene (reference sequence) supplies CDR1 LGHDT and CDR2 YNNKEL.